Below are 29 T cell receptor beta chains sequenced from a single sample in a study of blood T cell repertoires in COVID-19. Libraries were prepared by immunoSEQ multiplex PCR; TCRdb keeps only in-frame clonotypes and omits some of them. The table shows over 100,000 clones, with 87% occurring only once. Sequencing was done on a sample of peripheral blood. Receptors originate from a middle-aged man with active COVID-19.

The chain joins TRBV12-3 or TRBV12-4 to TRBJ1-5, with D uncertain. This CDR3 has 13 amino acids. The V gene lost 8 bases and the J gene lost 11 bases, with 19 bases spanning the gap. CDR3 nucleotide sequence: TGTGCCAGCTCCGGGAGATCTTTGGGGACCCAGCATTTT. Translation: CASSGRSLGTQHF.

V gene TRBV3-1 (or the pseudogene TRBV3-2) combines with J gene TRBJ2-2; TRBD1 might be the D (6 bases). Trimming took 4 bases from V and 1 from J, leaving 13 bases between them. The CDR3 runs 16 residues. The germline V gene encodes CDR1 LGHDT and CDR2 YNNKEL (reference sequence). Written as DNA, the CDR3 is TGTGCCAGCAGCCCCCAGACAGGACGGAACACCGGGGAGCTGTTTTTT. The encoded protein is CASSPQTGRNTGELFF.

The V and J genes are TRBV6-5 and TRBJ1-5; the D is unclear. The CDR3 loop spans 14 amino acids. Trimming took off 6 bases at V and 3 bases at J, with 12 bases between the two ends. The germline V gene encodes CDR1 MNHEY and CDR2 SVGAGI. CDR3 bases: TGTGCCAGCAGCCCAGGAGGCACCAATCAGCCCCAGCATTTT. Protein product: CASSPGGTNQPQHF.

The chain is built from TRBV18 and TRBJ2-3; 11 bases agree with TRBD1. The germline CDR1 and CDR2 sequences are KGHSH and LQKENI. V lost 1 base and J lost 0; bases outside the gene matches: 15. This CDR3 region has 21 residues. For the CDR3, the DNA is TGTGCCAGCTCACCACGTAAGATCGGACAGGGGGCTGAGCTGAGCACAGATACGCAGTATTTT. It encodes CASSPRKIGQGAELSTDTQYF.

The chain carries TRBV6-5 and TRBJ1-2; no firm D call. Trimming removed 7 bases at V and 8 bases at J, with 14 bases between. The CDR3 is made up of 12 amino acids. Looked up from germline, CDR1 is MNHEY and CDR2 is SVGAGI. CDR3 DNA: TGTGCCAGCACTACGTCTTGGAGGGGCTACACCTTC. Protein product: CASTTSWRGYTF.

The chain has TRBV9 and TRBJ2-5, with 8 bases identical to TRBD2. Per the germline V gene, CDR1 is SGDLS and CDR2 is YYNGEE. Trimming at V came to 4 bases and at J to 4 bases, leaving 9 bases not matched to a gene. The CDR3 has 15 amino acids. The DNA for the CDR3 is TGTGCCAGCAGCCCCTCCGGGGGGGGACGAGAGACCCAGTACTTC. As protein: CASSPSGGGRETQYF.

The CDR3 region is CASSSWDRATYEQYF. In nucleotides, the CDR3 is TGTGCCAGCAGCTCCTGGGACAGGGCGACCTACGAGCAGTACTTC. V usage is TRBV5-5 and J usage is TRBJ2-7; 9 bases align to TRBD1. The CDR3 sequence is 15 residues long. Germline lookup yields CDR1 SGHKS and CDR2 YYEKEE (reference sequence). J gave up 2 bases and V 3 bases, and 6 bases lay outside the gene matches.

V usage is TRBV7-2 and J usage is TRBJ2-7, with 8 positions matching TRBD2. This CDR3 is built from 13 residues. The V gene's germline CDR1 is SGHTA and CDR2 FQGNSA. V lost 3 bases and J lost 6; bases outside the gene matches: 4. The CDR3 coding sequence is TGTGCCAGCAGCTTGCGGGGGGCAGGCGAGCAGTACTTC. Its translation is CASSLRGAGEQYF.

The chain uses TRBV10-1 and TRBJ2-1, with D possibly being TRBD1 (5 bases). In germline, CDR1 is WNHNN, CDR2 SYGVQD (reference sequence). The CDR3 has 16 amino acids. Between the trimmed V and J ends, which lost 4 bases and 0 bases, there was a span of 13 bases. CDR3 DNA sequence: TGCGCCAGCAGTGGACCGTGGGGCTTCTCCTACAATGAGCAGTTCTTC. Its translation: CASSGPWGFSYNEQFF.

The genes are TRBV4-3 and TRBJ1-3, with unresolved D. V was cut by 1 base and J by 0 bases, with 10 bases left in between. CDR1 is LGHNA, CDR2 YSLEER, per germline. The CDR3 runs to 16 residues. CDR3: CASSQALQNSGNTIYF. The CDR3, as DNA: TGCGCCAGCAGCCAAGCGTTGCAGAACTCTGGAAACACCATATATTTT.

V is TRBV6-5 and J is TRBJ1-6, with a weak D call TRBD1 (6 bases). The V gene lost 6 bases and the J gene lost 14 bases, with 23 bases spanning the gap. The CDR3 runs 15 residues. The germline V gene encodes CDR1 MNHEY and CDR2 SVGAGI. This CDR3 reads CASRPAGTPPLALHF. In DNA, the CDR3 is TGTGCCAGCAGACCGGCCGGGACACCTCCATTAGCCCTCCACTTT.

The rearrangement uses TRBV6-6 and TRBJ1-5, with D uncertain. Germline CDR1 reads MNHNY; CDR2 reads SVGAGI (reference sequence). The CDR3 extends over 14 amino acids. Trimming stripped 0 bases from V and 8 bases from J, with 11 bases between. CDR3 bases: TGTGCCAGCAGTTACTCGTTGGGCGGGGAGCCCCAGCATTTT. Translating gives CASSYSLGGEPQHF.

The genes are TRBV6-5 and TRBJ1-2, with D possibly being TRBD1 (6 bases). The V end lost 6 bases, the J end lost 6 bases, and 20 bases lay between the germline ends. The CDR3 sequence is 15 residues long. The germline gives CDR1 MNHEY, CDR2 SVGAGI. CDR3 bases: TGTGCCAGCAGAACAGCCGGGACACCGCACCATGGCTACACCTTC. This encodes CASRTAGTPHHGYTF.

This clone has more than one count but fewer than ten. This chain links TRBV25-1 with TRBJ2-3; the match to TRBD2 covers 9 bases. The germline V gene encodes CDR1 MGHDK and CDR2 SYGVNS. The CDR3 loop spans 13 amino acids. CDR3 amino acids: CAPRAGGPDTQYF. The CDR3 bases are TGTGCTCCTCGGGCGGGGGGGCCGGATACGCAGTATTTT.

This sequence joins TRBV7-2 and TRBJ1-1; 8 nucleotides line up with TRBD1. V shed 5 bases and J 10 bases; nucleotides not matched to a gene: 9. The CDR3 has 13 residues. Germline CDR1 is SGHTA and CDR2 is FQGNSA. CDR3 sequence reads: CASSQDREVAAFF. The CDR3, as DNA: TGTGCCAGCAGCCAGGACAGGGAAGTAGCAGCTTTCTTT. The full variable domain, completed using reference TRBV7-2 and TRBJ1-1, is GAGVSQSPSNKVTEKGKDVELRCDPISGHTALYWYRQSLGQGLEFLIYFQGNSAPDKSGLPSDRFSAERTGGSVSTLTIQRTQQEDSAVYLCASSQDREVAAFFGQGTRLTVV.

The V call is TRBV5-1, the J call TRBJ2-2; D not resolved. The germline V and J ends were trimmed by 2 bases and 2 bases, with 7 bases remaining between them. This CDR3 comprises 14 residues. Germline V lookup: CDR1 SGHRS, CDR2 YFSETQ. This CDR3 is CASSFGGNTGELFF. CDR3 DNA sequence: TGCGCCAGCAGCTTCGGCGGAAACACCGGGGAGCTGTTTTTT.

The rearrangement links TRBV12-5 to TRBJ1-5; 9 nucleotides match TRBD1. V trimming: 7 bases; J trimming: 10 bases; junction bases outside the gene matches: 14. The CDR3 extends over 15 amino acids. Germline loops: CDR1 LGHNT, CDR2 FRNRAP. The CDR3 is CASAKNPTGGGPQHF. The CDR3 region has the DNA TGTGCTAGTGCCAAAAACCCGACAGGGGGGGGACCCCAGCATTTT. Looking up the rest from reference TRBV12-5 and TRBJ1-5 gives the full variable domain: DARVTQTPRHKVTEMGQEVTMRCQPILGHNTVFWYRQTMMQGLELLAYFRNRAPLDDSGMPKDRFSAEMPDATLATLKIQPSEPRDSAVYFCASAKNPTGGGPQHFGDGTRLSIL.

V and J are TRBV24-1 and TRBJ1-3; D not certain. The V end lost 9 bases, the J end lost 0 bases, and 14 bases lay between the germline ends. The CDR3 runs to 15 residues. Germline-derived CDR1 and CDR2 are KGHDR and SFDVKD. CDR3 amino acids: CATYVRAYSGNTIYF. The CDR3 coding sequence is TGTGCCACCTATGTGCGGGCGTACTCTGGAAACACCATATATTTT.

The rearrangement uses TRBV6-6 and TRBJ1-1; D is possibly TRBD1 (5 bases). Germline V gene data show CDR1 as MNHNY and CDR2 as SVGAGI (reference sequence). With 2 bases removed from V and 3 bases from J, the gap between germline ends came to 16 bases. The CDR3 has 16 residues. CDR3 nucleotide sequence: TGTGCCAGCAGTTACGGGGCAGGGCTGTCGTACACTGAAGCTTTCTTT. This encodes CASSYGAGLSYTEAFF.

This clone was seen a single time. The V gene is TRBV7-2, the J gene TRBJ2-3; 11 bases align to TRBD2. The V gene's germline CDR1 is SGHTA and CDR2 FQGNSA. V lost 7 bases and J lost 1; bases outside the gene matches: 10. The CDR3 has 17 residues. CDR3 in DNA: TGTGCCAGCAACCCGCCGGGGACTAGCGGCCGCACAGATACGCAGTATTTT. Translation: CASNPPGTSGRTDTQYF.

J is TRBJ1-6 and V is TRBV5-1; 8 nucleotides line up with TRBD1. Germline CDR1 and CDR2: SGHRS and YFSETQ. The CDR3 is 15 residues long. The ends lost 0 bases at V and 10 bases at J; junction bases unmatched: 6. The CDR3, as DNA: TGCGCCAGCAGCTTGGCCGGACAGGGCCGATCACCCCTCCACTTT. Residues: CASSLAGQGRSPLHF.

The chain is built from TRBV20-1 and TRBJ2-1; 7 bases line up with TRBD2. This CDR3 is built from 14 residues. Germline V gene sequence: CDR1 DFQATT, CDR2 SNEGSKA (reference sequence). V lost 3 bases to trimming and J lost 3 bases; unmatched junction nucleotides: 5. CDR3 protein: CSASGLEGYNEQFF. The CDR3 DNA is TGCAGTGCTAGTGGACTAGAAGGCTACAATGAGCAGTTCTTC.

The chain employs TRBV19 and TRBJ2-6; 7 bases are a match to TRBD1. The germline gives CDR1 LNHDA, CDR2 SQIVND (reference sequence). After removal of 8 bases from V and 0 bases from J, the junction contained 7 bases not matched to a gene. CDR3 length: 16 amino acids. CDR3 residues: CASATGDRSGANVLTF. Here the CDR3 DNA reads TGTGCCAGTGCTACAGGGGACCGCTCTGGGGCCAACGTCCTGACTTTC.

The J gene is TRBJ2-5, the V gene TRBV5-1; D not certain. Germline CDR1 SGHRS, CDR2 YFSETQ. The CDR3 runs to 13 residues. Trimming took off 6 bases at V and 2 bases at J, with 11 bases between the two ends. CDR3 coding DNA: TGCGCCAGCACCCCGAGAGGACAAGAGACCCAGTACTTC. Translating it yields CASTPRGQETQYF. Combining the CDR3 with reference TRBV5-1 and TRBJ2-5 gives the whole variable domain KAGVTQTPRYLIKTRGQQVTLSCSPISGHRSVSWYQQTPGQGLQFLFEYFSETQRNKGNFPGRFSGRQFSNSRSEMNVSTLELGDSALYLCASTPRGQETQYFGPGTRLLVL.

The V call is TRBV3-1 (or the pseudogene TRBV3-2), the J call TRBJ1-1, with D uncertain. CDR3 length: 14 residues. The ends were cut back, 0 bases at V and 0 bases at J, with 5 bases in the middle. Germline loops: CDR1 LGHDT, CDR2 YNNKEL (reference sequence). The CDR3 sequence is CASSQERLNTEAFF. The CDR3 DNA is TGTGCCAGCAGCCAAGAGAGGCTGAACACTGAAGCTTTCTTT.

The chain combines TRBV10-3 with TRBJ2-3, with D perhaps matching TRBD1 (6 bases). In germline, CDR1 is ENHRY, CDR2 SYGVKD. The germline V and J ends were trimmed by 10 bases and 3 bases, with 20 bases remaining between them. The CDR3 has 15 amino acids. DNA of the CDR3: TGTGCCAGCAAAGTAGAGGGGGTAGCGACAGATACGCAGTATTTT. This codes for CASKVEGVATDTQYF.

The chain employs TRBV6-5 and TRBJ2-7; TRBD1 aligns across 8 bases. The germline CDR1 and CDR2 sequences are MNHEY and SVGAGI. The ends lost 11 bases at V and 5 bases at J; junction bases unmatched: 14. The CDR3 loop spans 14 amino acids. The chain's CDR3 is CAHKPGQGENEQYF. The CDR3 DNA is TGTGCCCACAAGCCAGGACAGGGAGAAAACGAGCAGTACTTC.

CDR3 DNA sequence: TGCGCCAGCAGCTTGGCTGGTAGCGGGGCACAAGAGACCCAGTACTTC. Encoded protein: CASSLAGSGAQETQYF. The chain uses TRBV5-1 and TRBJ2-5, with 8 bases identical to TRBD2. Germline V gives CDR1 SGHRS, CDR2 YFSETQ. V lost 0 bases, J lost 2 bases, and 6 bases stayed unmatched. CDR3 length: 16 amino acids.

The rearrangement links TRBV28 to TRBJ1-2; 7 bases map to TRBD1. V lost 6 bases and J lost 4; bases outside the gene matches: 5. This CDR3 is 13 amino acids long. CDR1 is MDHEN, CDR2 SYDVKM, per germline. CDR3 nucleotides: TGTGCCAGCAGATCGGACAGGAGCTATGGCTACACCTTC. Encoded protein: CASRSDRSYGYTF.